Following are 29 T cell receptor beta chains from one sample sequenced in a study of response to subunit inactivated influenza vaccine. From the RT-PCR reads, TCRdb called clonotypes with MiXCR, one entry per CDR3 protein. The sample includes about 780,000 distinct CDR3 sequences, approximately 17% of them seen just once. Sequenced here: PBMCs from blood, sampled less than 6 days after vaccination. These receptors were taken from a man in his fifties or sixties who received an inactivated influenza vaccine.

This clonotype appeared a single time. The chain has TRBV3-1 and TRBJ2-2; D unresolved. Germline V gene data show CDR1 as LGHDT and CDR2 as YNNKEL (reference sequence). The V end lost 3 bases, the J end lost 5 bases, and 10 bases lay between the germline ends. The CDR3 is made up of 14 amino acids. The CDR3 DNA reads TGTGCCAGCAGCCAGTACCGAACAACCGGGGAGCTGTTTTTT. Its protein is CASSQYRTTGELFF.

V usage is TRBV7-2 and J usage is TRBJ2-1; 14 positions agree with TRBD2. Germline V gives CDR1 SGHTA, CDR2 FQGNSA. The CDR3 covers 16 residues. The trim removed 6 bases at V and 12 bases at J, leaving 13 bases unmatched. CDR3: CASRAGLAGDWGVQFF. CDR3 nucleotides: TGTGCCAGCAGGGCGGGACTAGCGGGAGATTGGGGCGTGCAGTTCTTC.

This clonotype turned up a few times. The chain employs TRBV7-8 and TRBJ2-7; D perhaps matches TRBD1 (5 bases). This CDR3 has 15 amino acids. CDR1 SGHVS and CDR2 FQNEAQ come from the germline V gene. V was cut by 5 bases and J by 1 base, with 15 bases left in between. The CDR3: CASSRLRGPSYEQYF. The CDR3 DNA is TGTGCCAGCAGCCGCCTTAGGGGCCCATCCTACGAGCAGTACTTC.

The gene calls are TRBV5-1 and TRBJ2-3; TRBD1 aligns across 7 bases. CDR1 is SGHRS, CDR2 YFSETQ, per germline. V gave up 0 bases and J gave up 2 bases; unmatched junction bases: 9. The CDR3 is made up of 17 amino acids. The DNA of the CDR3 is TGCGCCAGCAGCTTGGCGGGCAGGGGGATATACACAGATACGCAGTATTTT. It translates to CASSLAGRGIYTDTQYF.

This chain uses TRBV9 with TRBJ2-1; D is uncertain. The germline V gene encodes CDR1 SGDLS and CDR2 YYNGEE. This CDR3 is 13 amino acids long. With 4 bases removed from V and 6 bases from J, the gap between germline ends came to 11 bases. The CDR3: CASSIQSFNEQFF. Written as DNA, the CDR3 is TGTGCCAGCAGCATACAGAGTTTCAATGAGCAGTTCTTC.

The V gene is TRBV5-5, the J gene TRBJ2-7; TRBD1 matches 7 bases. V trimming: 5 bases; J trimming: 2 bases; junction bases outside the gene matches: 10. Germline CDR1 reads SGHKS; CDR2 reads YYEKEE (reference sequence). The length of the CDR3 is 15 residues. CDR3 DNA: TGTGCCAGCAGTGCGGCATCGGGACAGACCTACGAGCAGTACTTC. It specifies CASSAASGQTYEQYF. The whole variable domain, remainder taken from reference TRBV5-5 and TRBJ2-7, is DAGVTQSPTHLIKTRGQQVTLRCSPISGHKSVSWYQQVLGQGPQFIFQYYEKEERGRGNFPDRFSARQFPNYSSELNVNALLLGDSALYLCASSAASGQTYEQYFGPGTRLTVT.

This clonotype has only a few counts. J is TRBJ2-3 and V is TRBV21-1. TRBV21-1 is labeled a pseudogene. This CDR3 region has 18 residues. This CDR3 is CASSKARVGEKATDTQYF. CDR3 DNA sequence: TGTGCCAGCAGCAAAGCGCGAGTCGGGGAAAAAGCCACAGATACGCAGTATTTT.

The table lists this clonotype with many counts. The chain joins TRBV3-1 to TRBJ2-7, with 10 nucleotides matching TRBD2. Germline V gene sequence: CDR1 LGHDT, CDR2 YNNKEL (reference sequence). J gave up 6 bases and V 3 bases, and 8 bases lay outside the gene matches. The CDR3 totals 15 residues. DNA for the CDR3: TGTGCCAGCAGCCAGAGCCTAGCGGGAGCTCGCGAGCAGTACTTC. It specifies CASSQSLAGAREQYF.

CDR3 sequence reads: CSANPSGLAGNNNEQFF. CDR3 sequence (DNA): TGCAGTGCTAACCCGAGTGGGCTAGCGGGGAACAACAATGAGCAGTTCTTC. The chain combines TRBV20-1 with TRBJ2-1; 9 nucleotides match TRBD2. The CDR3 contains 17 residues. Germline CDR1 reads DFQATT; CDR2 reads SNEGSKA (reference sequence). Germline trimming cut 4 bases from V and 5 bases from J; bases unmatched to any gene: 15.

The chain employs TRBV7-2 and TRBJ2-7, with 10 nucleotides matching TRBD1. The CDR3 consists of 13 residues. Per the germline V gene, CDR1 is SGHTA and CDR2 is FQGNSA. V was pared by 7 bases and J by 6 bases, with 6 bases of the junction left unmatched. Here the CDR3 DNA reads TGTGCCAGCAACCGACAGGGGGCGACCGAGCAGTACTTC. This sequence encodes CASNRQGATEQYF.

V is TRBV7-9 and J is TRBJ2-1, with a tentative D call TRBD2 (6 bases). The V end lost 3 bases, the J end lost 7 bases, and 10 bases lay between the germline ends. Germline CDR1 is SEHNR and CDR2 is FQNEAQ (reference sequence). CDR3 size: 13 residues. CDR3: CASSFVGGNEQFF. The CDR3 DNA reads TGTGCCAGCAGCTTTGTGGGGGGAAATGAGCAGTTCTTC.

The V and J genes are TRBV15 and TRBJ2-5; 7 nucleotides agree with TRBD1. From germline, CDR1 is LNHNV and CDR2 YYDKDF (reference sequence). The CDR3 runs to 15 residues. The V and J ends lost 1 base and 1 base, in that order; junction bases with no gene match: 3. The CDR3 DNA reads TGTGCCACCAGCAGAGCGGACAGGACCCAAGAGACCCAGTACTTC. Its protein product is CATSRADRTQETQYF.

The table lists this clonotype with many counts. The chain is built from TRBV29-1 and TRBJ2-3; D assignment may be TRBD1 or TRBD2 (6 bases each). The CDR3 is made up of 13 amino acids. CDR1 and CDR2 from the germline V gene are SQVTM and ANQGSEA. V was clipped by 5 bases and J by 7 bases, with 16 bases between them. DNA of the CDR3: TGCAGCGTTACTCCAGGGGCGGGGTATACGCAGTATTTT. It is translated as CSVTPGAGYTQYF.

This sequence joins TRBV7-9 and TRBJ1-6; D gene unclear. V dropped 0 bases and J dropped 9 bases, with 9 bases sitting between them. Looked up from germline, CDR1 is SEHNR and CDR2 is FQNEAQ (reference sequence). The CDR3 consists of 14 residues. The CDR3 protein is CASSLALRGSPLHF. DNA for the CDR3: TGTGCCAGCAGCTTAGCGCTTCGGGGTTCACCCCTCCACTTT.

In this sample, this clonotype turned up many times. This rearrangement joins TRBV20-1 to TRBJ2-1, with 9 bases lining up with TRBD2. Germline V gives CDR1 DFQATT, CDR2 SNEGSKA (reference sequence). This CDR3 has 16 residues. V gave up 0 bases and J gave up 4 bases; unmatched junction bases: 7. CDR3 DNA sequence: TGCAGTGCTAGAGACCCTTCTAGCGGGGTTTACAATGAGCAGTTCTTC. The encoded protein is CSARDPSSGVYNEQFF.

This clonotype was counted only a few times. The chain recombines TRBV29-1 with TRBJ2-7, with TRBD1 as a possible D gene (6 bases). CDR3 length: 13 amino acids. Trimming took off 4 bases at V and 6 bases at J, with 16 bases between the two ends. Germline V gene sequence: CDR1 SQVTM, CDR2 ANQGSEA. The CDR3 protein is CSVANGQKLEQYF. CDR3 DNA: TGCAGCGTTGCCAACGGACAGAAACTCGAGCAGTACTTC.

J is TRBJ2-1 and V is TRBV10-2, with 7 bases fitting TRBD2. CDR1 and CDR2 (germline): WSHSY, SAAADI. V dropped 10 bases and J dropped 2; count of bases not matched to a gene: 8. CDR3 length equals 14 residues. CDR3 amino acids: CAIRGVGTYNEQFF. Written as DNA, the CDR3 is TGCGCCATCCGGGGGGTAGGCACCTACAATGAGCAGTTCTTC.

In this sample, this clonotype turned up a few times. The chain has TRBV20-1 and TRBJ2-5; perhaps TRBD1 as D (5 bases). This CDR3 region has 13 residues. Germline V gives CDR1 DFQATT, CDR2 SNEGSKA (reference sequence). V was pared by 0 bases and J by 5 bases, with 10 bases between. The CDR3 here is CSARDWGKETQYF. CDR3 sequence (DNA): TGCAGTGCTAGAGATTGGGGCAAGGAGACCCAGTACTTC.

This clonotype was detected ten times or more. The genes are TRBV10-3 and TRBJ2-5; possible D gene TRBD1, 5 bases. The CDR3 covers 14 residues. Germline V gene lookup returns CDR1 ENHRY and CDR2 SYGVKD. V lost 3 bases to trimming and J lost 4 bases, with 12 bases between them. The CDR3 spells CAISDGSRGETQYF. The CDR3 DNA sequence: TGTGCCATCAGTGATGGTAGTAGGGGAGAGACCCAGTACTTC.

A single count supports this clonotype. The J gene is TRBJ2-6, the V gene TRBV27; D ambiguous. Germline V lookup: CDR1 MNHEY, CDR2 SMNVEV (reference sequence). This CDR3 is 14 amino acids long. The ends were cut back, 3 bases at V and 2 bases at J, with 5 bases in the middle. The CDR3 reads CASSFFPGANVLTF. The CDR3 nucleotides read TGTGCCAGCAGTTTTTTTCCTGGGGCCAACGTCCTGACTTTC.

There are many counts of this clonotype. The J gene is TRBJ2-3, the V gene TRBV6-1; the D is unclear. V was shortened by 6 bases and J by 1 base, with 8 bases between the two germline ends. Germline CDR1 and CDR2: MNHNS and SASEGT. The CDR3 has 13 amino acids. The CDR3 sequence is CASSGWGTDTQYF. The CDR3 bases are TGTGCCAGCAGCGGCTGGGGCACAGATACGCAGTATTTT.

The chain recombines TRBV6-1 with TRBJ2-5; a weak D match, TRBD1 (6 bases). Trimming took 4 bases from V and 7 from J, leaving 10 bases between them. The CDR3 contains 12 residues. The germline CDR1 and CDR2 sequences are MNHNS and SASEGT. The DNA of the CDR3 is TGTGCCAGCAGTGTCAGGGGTAGGACCCAGTACTTC. It encodes CASSVRGRTQYF.

The chain joins TRBV6-1 to TRBJ1-1; 10 bases agree with TRBD1. The V gene's germline CDR1 is MNHNS and CDR2 SASEGT. The CDR3 is 15 residues long. V trimming: 6 bases; J trimming: 1 base; junction bases outside the gene matches: 5. The chain's CDR3 is CASRNDRGQNTEAFF. For the CDR3, the DNA is TGTGCCAGCAGAAACGACAGGGGGCAGAACACTGAAGCTTTCTTT.

In DNA form, the CDR3 reads TGTGCAAGTCGTGCTTCCCATACGGCGGGGGGGCTCAATGAGCAGTTCTTC. Its protein is CASRASHTAGGLNEQFF. The chain joins TRBV12-2 to TRBJ2-1; TRBD2 was called by the table and not checked on the DNA. TRBV12-2 is termed a pseudogene. The CDR3 extends over 17 amino acids.

The chain joins TRBV4-3 to TRBJ2-1, with a weak D call TRBD2 (6 bases). Germline V gene sequence: CDR1 LGHNA, CDR2 YSLEER. V was trimmed by 2 bases and J by 6 bases, leaving 20 bases between them. The CDR3 runs 17 residues. The DNA for the CDR3 is TGCGCCAGCAGCCAAAGCACCAGGCGGGACCTCGGCAATGAGCAGTTCTTC. Its protein product is CASSQSTRRDLGNEQFF.

This chain connects TRBV6-5 to TRBJ1-4, with 11 positions matching TRBD1. Germline-derived CDR1 and CDR2 are MNHEY and SVGAGI. This CDR3 is built from 15 residues. The V segment lost 2 bases and the J segment 5 bases; nucleotides outside the gene matches: 1. The CDR3 here is CASSYGTGGNEKLFF. The CDR3 DNA reads as TGTGCCAGCAGTTACGGGACAGGGGGGAATGAAAAACTGTTTTTT.

This clonotype appeared many times. The chain carries TRBV25-1 and TRBJ2-1; D may correspond to TRBD1 or TRBD2 (5 bases each). The CDR3 is made up of 16 amino acids. Trimming pared 3 bases from V and 1 base from J, leaving 13 bases between. The germline CDR1 and CDR2 sequences are MGHDK and SYGVNS. The CDR3 loop is CASSDSGPLSYNEQFF. Written as DNA, the CDR3 is TGTGCCAGCAGTGACTCGGGACCCCTTTCCTACAATGAGCAGTTCTTC.

Only a few counts were recorded for this clonotype. The chain uses TRBV20-1 and TRBJ2-3; 15 bases agree with TRBD2. Trimming at V came to 0 bases and at J to 4 bases, leaving 8 bases not matched to a gene. There are 18 residues in the CDR3. The germline V gene encodes CDR1 DFQATT and CDR2 SNEGSKA (reference sequence). CDR3 nucleotide sequence: TGCAGTGCTAGAGATCCTGGACTAGCGGGGGGGAAGGCAGATACGCAGTATTTT. It yields the protein CSARDPGLAGGKADTQYF.

This clonotype was counted a few times. The rearrangement links TRBV6-2 or TRBV6-3 to TRBJ2-5, with no clear D. This CDR3 has 12 residues. V shed 7 bases and J shed 5 bases, with 11 bases lying between them. Germline CDR1 MNHEY, CDR2 SVGEGT. CDR3 region: CASTEDGETQYF. The CDR3, as DNA: TGTGCCAGCACAGAAGACGGGGAGACCCAGTACTTC.